This T cell receptor (beta chain) was recorded in a study of tumor-infiltrating lymphocytes in primary liver carcinoma. Study conclusions and caveats: Overlap in tumor-adjacent and tumor-blood pairs fell below that of tumor region pairs.

It was from roughly 20-30 mg of unsorted bulk tissue that RNA and DNA were co-extracted. Primary liver carcinoma in the patients was surgically resected. TCR beta cDNA came from around 0.5 ug total RNA, primed with a constant-region primer. What produced the TCR beta libraries was three nested multiplex PCR rounds using slightly modified ARM-PCR. With TRBV1-TRBV30 forward primers and a C-beta reverse primer, the first two PCR rounds were run for around 11 cycles each. Via MiXCR, TCRdb re-called the multiplex PCR reads, giving one row per CDR3 protein. The table lists more than 95,000 distinct CDR3 sequences, 64% of them singletons. V was clipped by 4 bases and J by 1 base; unmatched bases: 5. The CDR3 spans 15 residues. CDR1 and CDR2 (germline): MNHNY, SVGAGI (reference sequence). This clonotype came up many times. Its antigen is unidentified.

Sequenced input: liver tumor tissue from sampling region 3. This sample's subset: tumor region T3, left-lateral pole. The clonotype originates from a woman aged 55-69 years with primary liver carcinoma and hepatitis B virus infection. The J gene is TRBJ2-3, the V gene TRBV6-6, with 7 nucleotides matching TRBD1. Here the CDR3 reads CASSFNRGGTDTQYF. The CDR3 DNA is TGTGCCAGCAGTTTCAACAGGGGAGGCACAGATACGCAGTATTTT.